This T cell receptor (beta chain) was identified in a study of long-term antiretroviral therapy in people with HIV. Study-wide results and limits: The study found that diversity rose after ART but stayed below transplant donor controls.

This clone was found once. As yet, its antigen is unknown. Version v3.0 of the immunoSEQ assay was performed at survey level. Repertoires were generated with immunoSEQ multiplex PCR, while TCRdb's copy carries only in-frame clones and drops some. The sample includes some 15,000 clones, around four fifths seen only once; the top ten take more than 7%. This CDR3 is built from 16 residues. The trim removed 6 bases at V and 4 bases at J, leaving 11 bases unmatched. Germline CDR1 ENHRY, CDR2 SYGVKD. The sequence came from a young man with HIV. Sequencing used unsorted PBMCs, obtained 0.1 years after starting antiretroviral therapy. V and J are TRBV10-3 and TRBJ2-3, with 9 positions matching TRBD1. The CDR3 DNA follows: TGTGCCATCAGGGGGGGACAGGGCGGTTACGCAGATACGCAGTATTTT. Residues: CAIRGGQGGYADTQYF.